The sequence of this TCR beta chain was determined in a study of tumor and adjacent non-tumor tissue in lung cancer (dated by TCRdb to the late 2010s). Looking at the study overall: Of the cohort, roughly 12 patients had adenocarcinoma, 2 had squamous cell carcinoma and 1 had small cell lung cancer. Among the approximately 15 patients, ages ranged from about 31 to 76 years, some 10 were men and 5 were women, and disease was TNM stage I to III. Sequencing produced more than 100,000,000 productive TCRbeta reads in total, an average of about 4.5 million reads per sample. Using bulk TCRbeta repertoires from 15 lung cancer patients, the study set lung tumor tissue side by side with matched distant non-tumor lung tissue. A few dozen paired specimens, one tumor and one normal lung sample per patient, were profiled by TCRbeta CDR3 sequencing. Study-wide conclusions, independent of this receptor: The methods do not name the sequencing platform or mention unique molecular identifiers. Tumor tissue showed significantly higher TCR diversity (inverse Simpson) than normal lung tissue, at about 400 vs 150 (P = 0.0075, Mann-Whitney U test). Significantly higher TCR diversity was found in younger patients, and higher tumor TCR diversity was associated with shorter overall and disease-free survival. In normal lung, the top 100 clones accounted for a significantly larger cumulative share of the repertoire than in tumor tissue. Peripheral blood was not sequenced, so blood TCRbeta repertoires were not examined in the lung cancer patients of the study. Only roughly 16 patients were in the cohort, and the authors stated that larger samples and more detailed clinical data are needed.

Remarks on this clonotype: It lacks a known antigen. No base qualities exist here, and no much larger clone lies one base off it.

RNA was extracted from bulk unsorted tissue and checked for quality with a NanoDrop ND-1000 and an Agilent 2100. Donors were newly diagnosed lung cancer patients admitted for thoracic surgery in China between August and November 2014, without prior chemotherapy. Patients who had received previous radiotherapy or chemotherapy, or who had another concurrent cancer, were excluded from the study. Surgical tissue pieces of about 1-2.3 cm3 were preserved in RNAlater solution and stored at -80 °C until use. The library was generated by multiplex PCR. Sequencing was performed on an Illumina HiSeq 2500. TCRbeta libraries were constructed through three rounds of nested PCR with primers (Table S4) according to protocols adapted from ARM-PCR. Before sequencing, PCR products of 200-500 bp were excised from the gel and purified with the QIAquick gel extraction kit. Regarding the original processing steps: Trimmomatic was used to clean the reads, FLASH merged the cleaned reads into complete CDR3 sequences, and MiTCR assigned the sequences to V(D)J germline segments. Clonal diversity was calculated as the inverse Simpson's index using VDJtools. In-frame sequences lacking a premature stop codon were counted as productive reads. The raw public reads went through TCRdb reprocessing: fastp at Q25, MiXCR clone calling, in-frame beta chains kept. Every distinct CDR3 protein forms one entry, paired with its most common genes and DNA. The V and J calls, along with clone size, are taken from TCRdb and not from the paper's own processing. For this sample there are tens of thousands of distinct CDR3 sequences; 80% appear just once. The ten largest clones capture less than 15% of the sample.

Sequences MDHEN (CDR1) and SYDVKM (CDR2) are obtained from the germline V gene. The CDR3 has 18 amino acids, counting the end cysteine and phenylalanine. Only the CDR3 part of the read is kept: 54 bases, read in frame from the first base. V ends up 5 bases short and J 0 bases short, with an unmatched junction base count of 14. Sequenced input: lung tumor tissue. The origin of this receptor is a woman aged 45-60 years with non-small cell lung cancer. Here the chain combines TRBV28 and TRBJ2-3; TRBD2 agrees with 7 junctional bases. CDR3 loop: CASSGRPTSATSTDTQYF. The nucleotide sequence is TGTGCCAGCAGTGGGCGACCCACTAGCGCCACTAGCACAGATACGCAGTATTTT.